Sequencing of this T cell receptor beta chain was carried out in a study of long-term antiretroviral therapy in people with HIV. Study findings and constraints: Possibly under older ART regimens, blood was drawn between about 2003 and 2017.

As to this clone: Its matching antigen is unknown.

The immunoSEQ assay was v3.0, run at survey level. Produced via immunoSEQ multiplex PCR; TCRdb's table is partial and in-frame only. There are roughly 30,000 clones in the sample; around 85% occur only once, and roughly 9% lies in the top ten. V was pared by 4 bases and J by 7 bases, with 11 bases between. Germline loops: CDR1 SQVTM, CDR2 ANQGSEA. This CDR3 has 12 residues. This TCR was sampled from a man aged 35 to 55 with HIV. The sequencing here drew on unsorted PBMCs, taken 4.7 to 5 years after starting antiretroviral therapy. The rearrangement uses TRBV29-1 and TRBJ1-5, with a tentative D call TRBD1 (5 bases). DNA of the CDR3: TGCAGCGTTGGGGGGGTCGGGCAGCCCCAGCATTTT. Translated: CSVGGVGQPQHF. Full variable domain (outside the CDR3, taken from reference TRBV29-1 and TRBJ1-5): SAVISQKPSRDICQRGTSLTIQCQVDSQVTMMFWYRQQPGQSLTLIATANQGSEATYESGFVIDKFPISRPNLTFSTLTVSNMSPEDSSIYLCSVGGVGQPQHFGDGTRLSIL.